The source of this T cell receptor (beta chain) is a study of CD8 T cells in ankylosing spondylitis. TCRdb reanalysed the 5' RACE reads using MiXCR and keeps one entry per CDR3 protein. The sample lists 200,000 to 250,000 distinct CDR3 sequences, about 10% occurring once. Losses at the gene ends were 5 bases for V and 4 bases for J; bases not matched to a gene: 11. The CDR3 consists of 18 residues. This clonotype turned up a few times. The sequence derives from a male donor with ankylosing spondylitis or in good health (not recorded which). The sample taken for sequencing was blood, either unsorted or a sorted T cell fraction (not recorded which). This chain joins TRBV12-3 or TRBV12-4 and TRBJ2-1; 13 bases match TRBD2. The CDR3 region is CASSPNPTSGRSYNEQFF. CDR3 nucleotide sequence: TGTGCCAGCAGTCCAAACCCGACTAGCGGGAGGTCTTACAATGAGCAGTTCTTC.